This entry features one TCR beta chain sequence. Its recognized antigen is unknown. The sample holds no much larger clone one base away, and base qualities are not on file. The data originate from a study of shared clonotypes between healthy human individuals (dated by TCRdb to about 2020). Background on the whole study: The cohort comprised a couple of women and a few men aged 18 to 49 years. Each donor's leukapheresis produced roughly between roughly 0.94 and 9.5 billion PBMCs. To increase sequencing depth and limit assay-specific biases, TCR repertoire library preparation and sequencing were carried out by different laboratories using diverse techniques. The study deeply sequenced blood TCR repertoires of about five healthy adults to estimate repertoire size and the extent of clonotype sharing between individuals.

Study-wide conclusions, independent of this receptor: The small number of donors limited the genetic and exposure-history diversity represented. Sampling was restricted to blood, and TCR repertoires in tissues likely differ from the TCR repertoires found in blood. Pairwise subsampling led to the expectation that sequencing depth would affect the degree of clonotype sharing among donors.

Using the deep immunoSEQ assay, multiplex PCR amplified TCR CDR3 regions from genomic DNA. For each cell subset, the extracted genomic DNA was distributed evenly across all wells of several immunoSEQ 96-well plates, and each plate served as one replicate. For unsorted PBMC, each replicate PCR was loaded with approximately 300 ng genomic DNA, equivalent to tens of thousands of T cell genomes. Unsorted PBMC genomic DNA was sequenced across ten immunoSEQ deep assay plates. Purified libraries were measured with a Qubit 3.0 fluorometer, size-checked on a Bioanalyzer 2100, and measured again with the KAPA Library Quantification kit. Each immunoSEQ 96-well plate was sequenced on its own single-read 150-cycle Illumina NextSeq 550 flow cell. The authors' analysis ran thus. Because the immunoSEQ output held only junctional sequences and lacked quality scores, the filtering could not match the filtering applied to full-length reads. To assign V/J genes and CDR3, sequences were annotated against IMGT germline references using PyIR, a Python wrapper for IgBLAST v1.9. Reads were filtered out if the reads had weak V/J assignments (E-value above 1e-6), no CDR3, stop codons, out-of-frame junctions, or ambiguous translated residues. V3J clonotypes were defined by identical inferred V gene, J gene, and CDR3 amino acid sequence. The percentage overlap between two repertoires was calculated by dividing the number of shared unique clonotypes by the size of the smaller repertoire. Repertoire richness was assessed with RTK rarefaction, the Chao1 estimator, and Recon v2.1 estimates of unobserved clonotypes. Held by TCRdb, this immuneACCESS table contains in-frame sequences only and omits some clones. Under half of the omission traces to an unresolved V gene where checked; the cause of the rest is unknown. V, J and clone size are those of that table, while D and trimming were read from the DNA. Here the sample has approximately 460,000 clones; roughly three quarters occur a single time. About 12% of the sample lies in the top ten.

Reading from cysteine to phenylalanine, the CDR3 counts 14 amino acids. Only the CDR3 DNA is retained, 42 bases long and in frame from the first base. The germline V gene sets CDR1 to SNHLY and CDR2 to FYNNEI. Germline trimming amounts to 11 bases on V and 6 bases on J, with 8 as the count of junction bases outside the gene matches. Healthy HIV-negative adults with no recently reported acute infections or vaccinations were included as donors. Every donor was a Caucasian adult residing in Nashville, Tennessee, USA. For unsorted samples, some 90 million PBMCs were counted and genomic DNA was extracted with the QIAamp DNA Blood Mini kit. After blood collection by leukapheresis, PBMCs were isolated using Ficoll-Histopaque density gradient centrifugation and then cryopreserved in the vapor phase of liquid nitrogen.

The sample was PBMCs. The TCR sequence derives from a middle-aged woman in good health. Some clones in this sample may be carry-over from other donors' samples. The V gene is TRBV2 and the J gene is TRBJ1-5; TRBD1 lines up with 12 middle nucleotides. The DNA reads as follows: TGTGCCTCCCAAGGGACAGGGGGCGGTCAGCCCCAGCATTTT. Translation gives CASQGTGGGQPQHF.